This T cell receptor (beta chain) was identified in a study of T cells in Graves' hyperthyroidism and ophthalmopathy. Notes on the study in general: The authors' 13 V-J model separated ophthalmopathy from stable hyperthyroidism. Within blood appeared most thyroid clonotypes that had expanded above 0.001.

Authors of the study amplified TCR beta CDR3 regions from RNA transcripts. The study used the HTBI primer set for a first-round RT-PCR of the TCR CDR3. TCRdb processed the multiplex PCR reads anew with MiXCR; each CDR3 protein has one entry. The sample includes over 250,000 distinct CDR3 sequences, 20% to 25% of them seen just once. Germline CDR1 LNHDA, CDR2 SQIVND (reference sequence). CDR3 length: 14 residues. V shed 4 bases and J 5 bases; nucleotides not matched to a gene: 6. Uncontrolled infection, other autoimmune disease, pregnancy and lactation each barred patients from inclusion. Out of about 10 ml of fresh peripheral blood came the PBMCs. This clonotype was counted at least ten times. The antigen remains undetermined.

V usage is TRBV19 and J usage is TRBJ2-5, with 8 bases fitting TRBD1. The receptor comes from a middle-aged man with Graves' hyperthyroidism that later progressed to Graves' ophthalmopathy. Sequencing was carried out using blood. Here the CDR3 reads CASSSSGGLETQYF. CDR3 sequence (DNA): TGTGCCAGTAGTAGCTCAGGGGGCCTTGAGACCCAGTACTTC.